The rows below give T cell receptor beta chains drawn from one sample of a study of tissue T cells after allogeneic stem cell transplantation. Clones were sequenced by immunoSEQ multiplex PCR, and TCRdb holds only the in-frame ones, with some missing. The data contain tens of thousands of clones, roughly 90% of them singletons. Material: blood, obtained before transplantation. These receptor sequences come from a woman aged 35 to 70 who later had graft-versus-host disease after an allogeneic stem cell transplant. CDR3s include the opening cysteine and the closing phenylalanine or tryptophan. The D gene is left open where the match is weak. Size values are once, few and many counts, or a class for expanded clones, and some rows have none.

J	D	size	V	DNA	CDR3
TRBJ2-3	.	.	TRBV27	TGTGCCAGCAGCCGTCCGGGCAGTATGATCACAGATACGCAGTATTTT	CASSRPGSMITDTQYF
TRBJ1-3	TRBD1	.	TRBV3-1/TRBV3-2	TGTGCCAGCAGCCAAATGGACAGGGGGCCTGGAAACACCATATATTTT	CASSQMDRGPGNTIYF
TRBJ2-3	.	.	TRBV25-1	TGTGCCAGCAGTGAATTTGGAGGGACAGACACAGATACGCAGTATTTT	CASSEFGGTDTDTQYF
TRBJ1-2	.	.	TRBV3-1/TRBV3-2	TGTGCCAGCAGCCAAGATGGGCGGACCCATGGCTACACCTTC	CASSQDGRTHGYTF
TRBJ2-3	TRBD2	.	TRBV4-3	TGCGCCAGCAGCCACGAGACTAGCGGGAGGGCAGATACGCAGTATTTT	CASSHETSGRADTQYF
TRBJ2-2	.	.	TRBV7-2	TGTGCCAGCAGCTTAGGGCTGCCCGGGGAGCTGTTTTTT	CASSLGLPGELFF
TRBJ2-5	.	.	TRBV5-1	TGCGCCTCAACGAGGGGCTTCGGGCCCACAGGAGAGACCCAGTACTTC	CASTRGFGPTGETQYF
TRBJ2-3	.	.	TRBV28	TGTGCCAGCAGTTTTGGGGGGGCGCGGGGCACAGATACGCAGTATTTT	CASSFGGARGTDTQYF
TRBJ2-1	TRBD2	.	TRBV7-2	TGTGCCAGCAGCTCTCGGACTAGCGGGAGTCCACAAGAGCAGTTCTTC	CASSSRTSGSPQEQFF
TRBJ2-2	TRBD2	.	TRBV28	TGTGCCAGCAGTTTCGAGACTAGCGGGGTCCAGGGGGAGCTGTTTTTT	CASSFETSGVQGELFF
TRBJ1-2	.	.	TRBV2	TGTGCCAGCAGTGGGTCGGGAACCAACTATGGCTACACCTTC	CASSGSGTNYGYTF
TRBJ2-5	TRBD1	.	TRBV5-6	TGTGCCAGCAGCGGGAGACAGGGAAAGACCCAGTACTTC	CASSGRQGKTQYF
TRBJ1-5	.	.	TRBV7-2	TGTGCCAGCAGTTTTAAGTCGGGGAATCAGCCCCAGCATTTT	CASSFKSGNQPQHF
TRBJ1-2	.	.	TRBV9	TGTGCCAGCAGCGAAACAAACACCGGGGCGCTAGTCGGCTACACCTTC	CASSETNTGALVGYTF
TRBJ1-5	.	.	TRBV9	TGTGCCAGCAGCGTAGGTTCGGGTGGGGGCTTGCAGCCCCAGCATTTT	CASSVGSGGGLQPQHF
TRBJ2-3	.	once	TRBV12-3/TRBV12-4	TGTGCCAGCAGCTCGATGGATACGCAGTATTTT	CASSSMDTQYF
TRBJ1-1	TRBD1	.	TRBV4-2	TGTGCCAGCAGCGTCCAGGGGGACACTGAAGCTTTCTTT	CASSVQGDTEAFF
TRBJ1-2	TRBD1	.	TRBV10-3	TGTGCCATCACTACAGGGGTCTACGGCTACACCTTC	CAITTGVYGYTF
TRBJ2-1	TRBD2	.	TRBV19	TGTGCCAGTAGTCGGACTAGCGGGCCTACCTACAATGAGCAGTTCTTC	CASSRTSGPTYNEQFF
TRBJ2-7	TRBD1	.	TRBV10-3	TGTGCCATCAGGACAGGGGCCCCTAGCCACGAGCAGTACTTC	CAIRTGAPSHEQYF
TRBJ2-7	.	.	TRBV20-1	TGCAGTGCTAGTGTAGCGGACTACGAGCAGTACTTC	CSASVADYEQYF
TRBJ1-2	.	.	TRBV5-1	TGCGCCAGCAGCTTGGGGGCAGGGGCCCTCTATGGCTACACCTTC	CASSLGAGALYGYTF
TRBJ2-1	.	.	TRBV7-2	TGTGCCAGCAGCTTAGGCGGATCGGACAATGAGCAGTTCTTC	CASSLGGSDNEQFF
TRBJ2-1	.	.	TRBV2	TGTGCCAGCAAGGGTTGGGGCTTGGGGAATGAGCAGTTCTTC	CASKGWGLGNEQFF
TRBJ1-2	.	few	TRBV11-2	TGTGCCAGCAGCCGGGACGGAATCTATGGCTACACCTTC	CASSRDGIYGYTF
TRBJ1-1	.	.	TRBV27	TGTGCCAGCAGCTGGGGGCAGGGTCACACTGAAGCTTTCTTT	CASSWGQGHTEAFF
TRBJ1-2	.	.	TRBV30	TGTGCCTGGAGTGTCACCTGGGGGGCGAGTGGCTACACCTTC	CAWSVTWGASGYTF
TRBJ2-2	.	once	TRBV6-2/TRBV6-3	TGTGCCAGCAGTTACGGAGCGCGGGGCGTTCACAGCAAAACCGGGGAGCTGTTTTTT	CASSYGARGVHSKTGELFF
TRBJ2-1	TRBD1	.	TRBV7-8	TGTGCCAGCAGCTCAGGACAGGGGGTTTCCAATGAGCAGTTCTTC	CASSSGQGVSNEQFF
TRBJ1-2	TRBD1	.	TRBV7-2	TGTGCCAGCAGCTTAGTCGGGACAGCCTATGGCTACACCTTC	CASSLVGTAYGYTF
TRBJ2-1	.	once	TRBV20-1	TGCAGTGCCGATGGGAGAAATGAGCAGTTCTTC	CSADGRNEQFF
TRBJ2-4	.	.	TRBV7-9	TGTGCCAGCAGCTTAGCGGAGGGTAAAAACATTCAGTACTTC	CASSLAEGKNIQYF
TRBJ2-7	.	.	TRBV4-1	TGCGCCAGCAGCCAAGACGAGAGTCCAGCCTACGAGCAGTACTTC	CASSQDESPAYEQYF